This T cell receptor beta chain emerged from a study of blood T cell repertoires in COVID-19. Germline V gene sequence: CDR1 WNHNN, CDR2 SYGVQD (reference sequence). The length of the CDR3 is 16 residues. V shed 6 bases, J shed 0 bases, and the junction held 10 bases outside the gene matches. Sequencing was performed with immunoSEQ multiplex PCR; in TCRdb, only in-frame clones are kept and a portion is missing. The sample lists approximately 270,000 clones; approximately 85% were seen once. The genes are TRBV10-1 and TRBJ2-7, with 8 bases lining up with TRBD2. The sequence was collected from a woman aged 25 to 39 who had recovered from COVID-19. Source material: PBMCs or T cells enriched from blood (not recorded which). Here the CDR3 DNA reads TGCGCCAGCAGCCCGCGGGGGGCTACGTCCTCCTACGAGCAGTACTTC. Translating it yields CASSPRGATSSYEQYF.